The entry below gives a single T cell receptor beta chain sequence along with its context. In this sample, this clone turned up many times. Its antigen has not been determined. Within one base of it there is no much larger clone, and no base qualities were kept. V is cut back by 4 bases and J by 3 bases, with 2 bases in the junction unmatched. CDR1 is given as SGHAT and CDR2 as FQNNGV, both from the germline V gene. The CDR3 sequence holds 14 residues, the cysteine and phenylalanine included. The kept DNA is CDR3 alone, 42 bases in frame from the first base. These data originate in a study of metastatic and nonmetastatic thyroid tumors (dated by TCRdb to 2019 to 2021). Notes on the research overall: The researchers compared repertoires between peripheral blood samples and tumor or nodule tissue samples from patients with malignant or benign thyroid disease. Overall study results and their limits: In both blood and tumor samples, TCR beta diversity was reported to be significantly higher in malignant tumors than in benign nodules.

Library generation was performed with PCR. Sequencer: Illumina HiSeq 4000. The TCR beta-chain CDR3 region of each patient was profiled by high-throughput sequencing. Concerning the study's data processing: CDR3 differences across clinicopathological groups were used to build a classifier for discriminating distant-metastatic papillary thyroid cancer patients. Repertoire diversity was assessed with the Shannon index, and tumor-blood repertoire similarity with the Morisita-Horn index. The raw public reads went through TCRdb reprocessing: fastp at Q25, MiXCR clone calling, in-frame beta chains kept. What appears here as the V and J calls and clone size reflects TCRdb's work, not the paper's. This sample comprises roughly 5,100 clones, roughly 20% of them detected only once. Around a fifth of the sample is held by the ten biggest clonotypes. None of the patients had been given any treatment before thyroid surgery. The study retrospectively analysed patient clinical samples collected from about 2012 to 2018 using T-cell receptor beta sequencing.

The sequencing sample was made of tumor tissue. This sequence was found in a male donor with papillary thyroid cancer or a benign thyroid nodule (not recorded which). Some clones in this sample may be carry-over from other donors' samples. The chain couples TRBV11-2 to TRBJ2-3; 9 of the junction bases match TRBD1. The CDR3 protein: CASSSGQGTDTQYF. The DNA sequence is given as TGTGCCAGCAGCTCAGGACAGGGGACAGATACGCAGTATTTT.